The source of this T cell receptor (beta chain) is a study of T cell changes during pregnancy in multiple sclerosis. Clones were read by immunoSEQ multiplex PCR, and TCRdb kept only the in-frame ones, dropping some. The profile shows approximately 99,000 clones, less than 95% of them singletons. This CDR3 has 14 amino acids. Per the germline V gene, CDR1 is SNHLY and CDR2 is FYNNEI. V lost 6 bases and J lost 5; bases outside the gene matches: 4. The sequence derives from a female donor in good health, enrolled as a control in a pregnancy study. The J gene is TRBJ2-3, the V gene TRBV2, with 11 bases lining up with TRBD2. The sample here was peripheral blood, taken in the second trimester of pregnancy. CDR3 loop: CASSYGTSGDTQYF. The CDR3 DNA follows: TGTGCCAGCAGCTATGGGACTAGCGGAGATACGCAGTATTTT.